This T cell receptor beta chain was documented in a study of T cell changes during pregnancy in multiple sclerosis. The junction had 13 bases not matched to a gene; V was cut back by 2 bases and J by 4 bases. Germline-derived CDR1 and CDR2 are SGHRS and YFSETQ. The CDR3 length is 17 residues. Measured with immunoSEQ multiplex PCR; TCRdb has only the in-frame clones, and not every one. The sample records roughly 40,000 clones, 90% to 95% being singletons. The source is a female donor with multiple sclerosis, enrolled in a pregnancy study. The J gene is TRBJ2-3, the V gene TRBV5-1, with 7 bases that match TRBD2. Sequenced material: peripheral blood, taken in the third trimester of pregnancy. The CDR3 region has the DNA TGCGCCAGCAGCTTTCCCTCTGAGGGCGGGAGTCCAGATACGCAGTATTTT. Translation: CASSFPSEGGSPDTQYF.